This is a list of T cell receptor beta chains from one sample in a study of T cells in tumors after PD-1 blockade. Only in-frame clones appear in the TCRdb table, and some are missing; sequencing was by immunoSEQ multiplex PCR. The data show tens of thousands of clones, over 75% seen once. The sample in question was PBMCs, obtained before anti-PD-1 treatment. These receptors all stem from a human donor with basal cell carcinoma. CDR3s include the opening cysteine and the closing phenylalanine or tryptophan. The D gene is left open where the match is weak. Size is omitted from some rows. Given values are once, few, many or a class for expanded clones.

d_call j_call clone_size v_call cdr3_nt cdr3_aa
- TRBJ2-2 - TRBV6-4 TGTGCCAGCAGTGCCCTGATAGGGACCGGGGAGCTGTTTTTT CASSALIGTGELFF
TRBD1 TRBJ1-2 - TRBV28 TGTGCCAGCAGTTTAAGGACAGGGAGGGTGAACTATGGCTACACCTTC CASSLRTGRVNYGYTF
- TRBJ1-1 once TRBV29-1 TGCAGCGTCAACCGCCCAAACACTGAAGCTTTCTTT CSVNRPNTEAFF
- TRBJ2-3 - TRBV6-6 TGTGCCAGCAGTCTCGGGGGCACAGATACGCAGTATTTT CASSLGGTDTQYF
- TRBJ1-1 - TRBV30 TGTGCCTGGAGTGTATACGCTGGCACTGAAGCTTTCTTT CAWSVYAGTEAFF
TRBD1 TRBJ2-3 - TRBV19 TGTGCCAGTAGGGGACAGGGGCCAGATACGCAGTATTTT CASRGQGPDTQYF
- TRBJ1-2 - TRBV28 TGTGCCAGCAGCGGGGGGTATGACTACACCTTC CASSGGYDYTF
TRBD2 TRBJ2-2 once TRBV18 TGTGCCAGCTCACCACGGCTAGCGGGGAACACCGGGGAGCTGTTTTTT CASSPRLAGNTGELFF
- TRBJ1-1 - TRBV30 TGTGCCTCCACATCCGGGGCAGAGGGGAGGGACACTGAAGCTTTCTTT CASTSGAEGRDTEAFF
- TRBJ2-7 - TRBV6-5 TGTGCCAGCAGTTCCCTCGGACTCCCGAGGAACGAGCAGTACTTC CASSSLGLPRNEQYF
- TRBJ1-4 once TRBV6-2/TRBV6-3 TGTGCCAGCAGTTCCGGGACTAATGAAAAACTGTTTTTT CASSSGTNEKLFF
- TRBJ1-2 - TRBV6-1 TGTGCCAGCAGTGAGTCCGGAACAGGCGGCTACACCTTC CASSESGTGGYTF
- TRBJ2-5 - TRBV12-3/TRBV12-4 TGTGCCAGCAGTACCCGTTTGGTGACCCAGTACTTC CASSTRLVTQYF
- TRBJ2-1 - TRBV7-8 TGTGCCAGCAGCACGGCCGGGGGAGAATACAATGAGCAGTTCTTC CASSTAGGEYNEQFF
TRBD2 TRBJ2-1 - TRBV27 TGTGCCAGCAGTGCGGGACTAGCGGGGGGGGTGAATGAGCAGTTCTTC CASSAGLAGGVNEQFF
- TRBJ2-3 - TRBV5-8 TGTGCCAGCACCGGGAGCAACACAGATACGCAGTATTTT CASTGSNTDTQYF
- TRBJ1-1 - TRBV5-1 TGCGCCAGCAGCGAGTTCGACGGCCGCCAGGCTTTCTTT CASSEFDGRQAFF
TRBD1 TRBJ2-2 - TRBV7-8 TGTGCCAGCAGCCTCCGACAGGGGCTAACGGCCGGGGAGCTGTTTTTT CASSLRQGLTAGELFF
- TRBJ2-2 - TRBV19 TGTGCCAGTAGTATCCCAGACAGGCCCCAAACGAACACCGGGGAGCTGTTTTTT CASSIPDRPQTNTGELFF
TRBD1 TRBJ2-7 - TRBV6-5 TGTGCCAGCAGGGGCACCCGGGACAGGGTCGGGGAGCAGTACTTC CASRGTRDRVGEQYF
- TRBJ1-2 - TRBV5-5 TGTGCCAGCAGCTCGGACGACAGGATCTATGGCTACACCTTC CASSSDDRIYGYTF
TRBD1 TRBJ1-2 once TRBV29-1 TGCAGCGGCGGACAGGGCGACTATGGCTACACCTTC CSGGQGDYGYTF
TRBD2 TRBJ2-5 - TRBV5-6 TGTGCCAGCACCGAATCCGGGAGGCAACGGGAAGAGACCCAGTACTTC CASTESGRQREETQYF
TRBD2 TRBJ2-4 - TRBV7-2 TGTGCCACCCGAGGCGGGGGGGCCGGCAAAAACATTCAGTACTTC CATRGGGAGKNIQYF
- TRBJ2-7 - TRBV2 TGTGCCAGCAGCGCGGTTTACGAGCAGTACTTC CASSAVYEQYF
- TRBJ2-7 - TRBV27 TGTGCCAGCAGTTTTCTAGCGAAACCCTACGAGCAGTACTTC CASSFLAKPYEQYF
TRBD1 TRBJ1-1 once TRBV7-2 TGTGCCAGCAGCCCCAAGCGGGGACAGAGCTCCACTGAAGCTTTCTTT CASSPKRGQSSTEAFF
- TRBJ1-6 - TRBV5-1 TGCGCCAGCAGCTTCACGGATTATAATTCACCCCTCCACTTT CASSFTDYNSPLHF
- TRBJ2-6 - TRBV19 TGTGCCAGTAGTATTGAGGGGACTGGGGCCAACGTCCTGACTTTC CASSIEGTGANVLTF
- TRBJ2-1 - TRBV9 TGTGCCAGCAGCCTGGACCAGGGAGATGAGCAGTTCTTC CASSLDQGDEQFF
- TRBJ1-2 few TRBV18 TGTGCCAGCTCGCAGATGGCTAACTATGGCTACACCTTC CASSQMANYGYTF
- TRBJ2-6 once TRBV4-1 TGCGCCAGCAGCCCGGGACTGGCCCCCTCTGGGGCCAACGTCCTGACTTTC CASSPGLAPSGANVLTF
TRBD2 TRBJ2-7 - TRBV5-4 TGTGCCAGCAGTTACGGGGGGGGCGAGCAGTACTTC CASSYGGGEQYF
- TRBJ2-3 - TRBV5-1 TGCGCCAGCAGCTTGGCCAGCTTAGAAGGCACAGATACGCAGTATTTT CASSLASLEGTDTQYF
- TRBJ2-1 - TRBV7-9 TGTGCCAGCACCTTCAACAGGGTCGGCTCCTACAATGAGCAGTTCTTC CASTFNRVGSYNEQFF
TRBD2 TRBJ2-1 - TRBV19 TGTGCCAGTAGTCATAGGGGGGGACTAGCGGGGAATGAGCAGTTCTTC CASSHRGGLAGNEQFF
- TRBJ1-2 few TRBV5-6 TGTGCCAGCAGCTCGACAAGTAACTATGGCTACACCTTC CASSSTSNYGYTF
- TRBJ2-3 - TRBV6-4 TGTGCCAGCGCGACAGGAGATACGCAGTATTTT CASATGDTQYF
- TRBJ2-3 once TRBV9 TGTGCCAGCAGCGTAGCCGTCACAGATACGCAGTATTTT CASSVAVTDTQYF
- TRBJ2-2 few TRBV2 TGTGCCAGCAGTGAAGCAGGGCGGGGCGGGGAGCTGTTTTTT CASSEAGRGGELFF
- TRBJ1-5 - TRBV4-1 TGCGCCAGCAGCCAAGAATATCAGGCCACTGCAAGCAATCAGCCCCAGCATTTT CASSQEYQATASNQPQHF
- TRBJ2-3 once TRBV4-2 TGTGCCAGCAGCCATTCCGGACCTCGGGATACGCAGTATTTT CASSHSGPRDTQYF
TRBD1 TRBJ1-1 - TRBV19 TGTGCCAGTAGTATTCAGACAGGGATGTATGAAGCTTTCTTT CASSIQTGMYEAFF
- TRBJ1-1 few TRBV27 TGTGCCAGCAGTTTAGTAGGGATTCGGAGGGGGGCCCCCGAAGCTTTCTTT CASSLVGIRRGAPEAFF
- TRBJ1-4 - TRBV11-3 TGTGCCAGCAGCCTGGCCGGGACCGCGGCGTGTGAACTGTTTTTT CASSLAGTAACELFF
- TRBJ1-6 - TRBV6-1 TGTGCCAGCAGTGAAAATTCCTACTATAATTCACCCCTCCACTTT CASSENSYYNSPLHF